The text below deals with one T cell receptor beta chain. This sample stems from a study of blood T cell repertoires in COVID-19. Whole-study context: Whether acute or convalescent, the COVID-19 samples came from the United States, Italy and Spain. Sources were T cells, B-cell-depleted T cells, or PBMCs; the material itself was cDNA or gDNA.

Methods used by the authors: Estimation of nucleated cell counts was performed using reference gene primer amplification. The table came from immunoSEQ multiplex PCR; TCRdb's copy has only in-frame clones and leaves some out. For V, J and clone size, that table is used; D and trimming come from the DNA. The table records about 64,000 clones, approximately 86% of them present only once. J gave up 4 bases and V 0 bases, and 5 bases lay outside the gene matches. The CDR3 consists of 15 residues. Germline loops: CDR1 LNHDA, CDR2 SQIVND (reference sequence). The sample taken for sequencing was peripheral blood. J is TRBJ1-2 and V is TRBV19; 7 bases align to TRBD1. This clonotype was sampled from a man aged 40-49 years with acute or convalescent COVID-19. CDR3 amino acids: CASSIDSTGPYGYTF. CDR3 DNA: TGTGCCAGTAGTATAGATTCGACAGGGCCCTATGGCTACACCTTC.